This T cell receptor (beta chain) was found in a study of blood T cell repertoires in COVID-19. Study as a whole: Sites across the United States, Italy and Spain contributed samples from acute and convalescent COVID-19.

Using immunoSEQ multiplex PCR, the repertoire was profiled, and TCRdb retains in-frame clones only, with some absent. Of roughly 140,000 clones in the sample, 86% were seen once. The V segment lost 3 bases and the J segment 5 bases; nucleotides outside the gene matches: 8. The CDR3 has 15 amino acids. Germline CDR1 DFQATT, CDR2 SNEGSKA (reference sequence). Material for sequencing was peripheral blood. The TCR was taken from a man in his 70s with acute or convalescent COVID-19. The V call is TRBV20-1, the J call TRBJ2-1; TRBD2 matches 9 bases. The CDR3 spells CSASIAGGPHNEQFF. The CDR3 nucleotides are TGCAGTGCTAGTATCGCGGGAGGGCCGCACAATGAGCAGTTCTTC.